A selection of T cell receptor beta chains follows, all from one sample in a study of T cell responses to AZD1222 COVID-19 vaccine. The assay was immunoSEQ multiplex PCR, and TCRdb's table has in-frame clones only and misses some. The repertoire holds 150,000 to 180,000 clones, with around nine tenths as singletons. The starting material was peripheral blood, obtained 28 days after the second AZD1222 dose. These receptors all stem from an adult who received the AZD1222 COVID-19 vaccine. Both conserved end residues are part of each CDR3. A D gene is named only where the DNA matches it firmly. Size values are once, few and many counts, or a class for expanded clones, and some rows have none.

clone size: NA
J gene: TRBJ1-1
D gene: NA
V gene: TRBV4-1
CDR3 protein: CASSQGHYVFF
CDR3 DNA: TGCGCCAGCAGCCAAGGCCACTATGTTTTCTTT

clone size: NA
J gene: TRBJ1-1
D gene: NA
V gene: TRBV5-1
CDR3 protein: CASSLHGGTGRTEAFF
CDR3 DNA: TGCGCCAGCAGCCTCCACGGGGGGACGGGGCGCACTGAAGCTTTCTTT

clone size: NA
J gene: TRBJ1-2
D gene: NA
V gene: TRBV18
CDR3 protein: CASSMADYYGYTF
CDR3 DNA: TGTGCCAGCTCAATGGCAGATTATTATGGCTACACCTTC

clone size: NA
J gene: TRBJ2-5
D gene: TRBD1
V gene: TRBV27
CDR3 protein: CASSADRQGDETQYF
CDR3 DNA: TGTGCCAGCAGCGCGGACAGACAGGGAGACGAGACCCAGTACTTC

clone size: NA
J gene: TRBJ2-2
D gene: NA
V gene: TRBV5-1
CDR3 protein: CASSLTSASTNTGELFF
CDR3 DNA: TGCGCCAGCAGCCTGACCTCCGCCAGCACGAACACCGGGGAGCTGTTTTTT

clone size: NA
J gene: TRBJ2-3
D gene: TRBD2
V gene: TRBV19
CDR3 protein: CASASNGRAGTDTQYF
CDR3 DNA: TGTGCCAGTGCATCAAACGGGAGGGCGGGCACAGATACGCAGTATTTT

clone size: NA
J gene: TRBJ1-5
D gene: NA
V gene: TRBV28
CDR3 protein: CASSSTGGNQPQHF
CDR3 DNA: TGTGCCAGCAGTTCTACTGGCGGCAATCAGCCCCAGCATTTT

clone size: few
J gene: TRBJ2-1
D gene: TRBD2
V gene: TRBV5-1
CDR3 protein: CASSLGLAAPVNEQFF
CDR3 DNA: TGCGCCAGCAGCTTGGGACTAGCGGCCCCTGTCAATGAGCAGTTCTTC

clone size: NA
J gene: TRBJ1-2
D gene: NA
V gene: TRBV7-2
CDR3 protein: CASSLDFGYTF
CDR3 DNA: TGTGCCAGCAGCTTAGACTTCGGCTACACCTTC

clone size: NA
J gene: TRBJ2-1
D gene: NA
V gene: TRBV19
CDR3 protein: CASSMDKGGPREQFF
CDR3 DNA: TGTGCCAGTAGTATGGACAAGGGGGGCCCCAGGGAGCAGTTCTTC

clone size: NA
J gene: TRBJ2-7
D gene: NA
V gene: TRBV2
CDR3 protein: CASSARVYHEQYF
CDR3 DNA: TGTGCCAGCAGTGCCCGAGTGTACCACGAGCAGTACTTC

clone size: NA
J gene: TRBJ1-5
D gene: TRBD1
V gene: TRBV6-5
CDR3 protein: CASSPDRAYNQPQHF
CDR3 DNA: TGTGCCAGCAGCCCCGACAGGGCTTACAATCAGCCCCAGCATTTT

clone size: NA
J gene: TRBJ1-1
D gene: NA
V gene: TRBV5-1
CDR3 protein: CASSSFPTGRNTEAFF
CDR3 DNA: TGCGCCAGCAGCTCCTTTCCTACCGGGAGGAACACTGAAGCTTTCTTT

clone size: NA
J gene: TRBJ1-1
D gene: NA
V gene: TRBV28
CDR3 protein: CASSFPRHMNTEAFF
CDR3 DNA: TGTGCCAGCAGTTTTCCGCGACACATGAACACTGAAGCTTTCTTT

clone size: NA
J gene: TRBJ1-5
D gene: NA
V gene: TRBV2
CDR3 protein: CASSEPNQPQHF
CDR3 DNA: TGTGCCAGCAGTGAACCCAATCAGCCCCAGCATTTT

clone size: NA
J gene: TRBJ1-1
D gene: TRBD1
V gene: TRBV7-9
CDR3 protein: CASSFAAGGLNTEAFF
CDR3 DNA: TGTGCCAGCAGCTTCGCGGCAGGGGGTCTGAACACTGAAGCTTTCTTT

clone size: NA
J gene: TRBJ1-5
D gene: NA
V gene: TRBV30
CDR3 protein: CAWSAGSTGQPQHF
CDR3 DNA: TGTGCCTGGAGTGCCGGATCCACGGGGCAGCCCCAGCATTTT

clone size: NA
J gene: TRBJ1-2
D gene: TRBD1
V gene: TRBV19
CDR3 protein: CASSVSARGPSNYGYTF
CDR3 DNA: TGTGCCAGTAGTGTATCAGCCAGGGGGCCCTCTAACTATGGCTACACCTTC

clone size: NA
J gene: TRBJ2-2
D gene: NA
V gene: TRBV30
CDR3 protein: CAWRWLAQTGELFF
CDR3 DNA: TGTGCCTGGAGATGGCTAGCGCAGACCGGGGAGCTGTTTTTT

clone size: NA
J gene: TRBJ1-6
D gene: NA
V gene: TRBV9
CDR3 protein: CASSALGRNSPLHF
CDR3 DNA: TGTGCCAGCAGCGCCCTCGGGCGAAATTCACCCCTCCACTTT

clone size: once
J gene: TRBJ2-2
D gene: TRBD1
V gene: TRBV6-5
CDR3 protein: CASSRQGTGELFF
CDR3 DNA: TGTGCCAGCAGCAGACAGGGAACCGGGGAGCTGTTTTTT

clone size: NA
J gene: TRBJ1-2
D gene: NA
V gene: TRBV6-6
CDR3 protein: CASTGQYGYTF
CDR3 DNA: TGTGCCAGCACCGGACAGTATGGCTACACCTTC

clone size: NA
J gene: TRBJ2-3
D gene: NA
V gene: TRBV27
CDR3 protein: CASSLFLGDTQYF
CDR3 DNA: TGTGCCAGCAGTTTATTTCTAGGGGATACGCAGTATTTT

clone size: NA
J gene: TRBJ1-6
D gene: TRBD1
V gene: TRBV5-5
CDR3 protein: CASSPPPTGGYNSPLHF
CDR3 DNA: TGTGCCAGCAGCCCCCCCCCGACAGGGGGTTATAATTCACCCCTCCACTTT

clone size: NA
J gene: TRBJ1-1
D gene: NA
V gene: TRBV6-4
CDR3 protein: CASSDVPGRPEAFF
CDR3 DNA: TGTGCCAGCAGTGACGTCCCAGGGCGGCCTGAAGCTTTCTTT

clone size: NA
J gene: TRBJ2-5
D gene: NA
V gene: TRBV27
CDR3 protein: CASSFSDRETQYF
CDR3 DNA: TGTGCCAGCAGTTTTTCCGACAGAGAGACCCAGTACTTC

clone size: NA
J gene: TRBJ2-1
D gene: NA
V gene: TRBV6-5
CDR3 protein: CASTLTGNNEQFF
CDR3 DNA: TGTGCCAGCACCTTGACAGGAAACAATGAGCAGTTCTTC

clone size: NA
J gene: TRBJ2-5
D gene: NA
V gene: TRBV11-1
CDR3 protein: CASSLGGQETQYF
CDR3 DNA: TGTGCCAGCAGCTTAGGGGGTCAAGAGACCCAGTACTTC

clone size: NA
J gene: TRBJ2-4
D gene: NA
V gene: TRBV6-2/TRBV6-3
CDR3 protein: CASSYIDGPRNIQYF
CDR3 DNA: TGTGCCAGCAGTTACATTGACGGTCCGAGAAACATTCAGTACTTC

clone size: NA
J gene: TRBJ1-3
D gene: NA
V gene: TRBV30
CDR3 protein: CAWESLAGDTIYF
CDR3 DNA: TGTGCCTGGGAGAGTCTGGCAGGAGACACCATATATTTT

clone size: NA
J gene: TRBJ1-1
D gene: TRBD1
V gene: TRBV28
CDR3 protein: CASSHRGQIEAFF
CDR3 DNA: TGTGCCAGCAGTCACAGGGGGCAGATTGAAGCTTTCTTT

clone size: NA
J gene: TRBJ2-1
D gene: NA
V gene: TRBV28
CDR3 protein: CASRSSNKQFF
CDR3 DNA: TGTGCCAGCAGATCCTCCAATAAGCAGTTCTTC

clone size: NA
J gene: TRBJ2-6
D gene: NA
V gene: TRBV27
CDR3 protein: CASRNRVPGANVLTF
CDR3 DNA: TGTGCCAGCAGGAACAGGGTACCGGGGGCCAACGTCCTGACTTTC

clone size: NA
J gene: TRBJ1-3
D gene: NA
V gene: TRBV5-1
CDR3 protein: CASASGNTIYF
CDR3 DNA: TGCGCCTCGGCGTCTGGAAACACCATATATTTT

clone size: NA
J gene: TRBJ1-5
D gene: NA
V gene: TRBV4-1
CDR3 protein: CASSPRLDSPNQPQHF
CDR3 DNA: TGCGCCAGCAGCCCTCGGCTGGACAGTCCCAATCAGCCCCAGCATTTT

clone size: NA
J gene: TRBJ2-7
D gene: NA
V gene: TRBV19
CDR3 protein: CASSSGGPEYEQYF
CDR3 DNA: TGTGCCAGTAGTAGCGGGGGCCCAGAGTACGAGCAGTACTTC

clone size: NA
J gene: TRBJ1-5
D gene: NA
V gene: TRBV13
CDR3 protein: CASSSSPGGYSNQPQHF
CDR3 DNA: TGTGCCAGCAGCTCTAGTCCGGGGGGTTATAGCAATCAGCCCCAGCATTTT

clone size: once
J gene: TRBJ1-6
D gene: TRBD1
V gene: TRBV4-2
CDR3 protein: CASSQADRGNGSPLHF
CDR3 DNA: TGTGCCAGCAGCCAAGCGGACAGGGGGAATGGATCACCCCTCCACTTT

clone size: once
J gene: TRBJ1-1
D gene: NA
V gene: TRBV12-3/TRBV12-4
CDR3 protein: CASSLGPPVSAFF
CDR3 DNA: TGTGCCAGCAGTTTAGGCCCACCCGTTTCAGCTTTCTTT

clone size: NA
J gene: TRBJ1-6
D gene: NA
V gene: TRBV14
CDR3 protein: CASSSHRTAYNSPLHF
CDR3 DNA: TGTGCCAGCAGCTCCCACCGGACAGCTTATAATTCACCCCTCCACTTT